The 23 T cell receptor beta chains given below trace back to one sample, sequenced in a study of shared clonotypes between healthy human individuals. TCRdb's table, derived via immunoSEQ multiplex PCR, lists solely in-frame clones and lacks some. The sample carries under 550,000 clones, almost 97% recorded once. Material for sequencing was naive CD4+ T cells sorted from blood. Specified subset: CD45RA+ positively selected. The source is a woman in her twenties or thirties in good health.

The rearrangement uses TRBV28 and TRBJ2-7; D is unclear. The CDR3 runs 14 residues. The V end was cut by 1 base, the J end by 6 bases, with 13 bases between. Germline CDR1 is MDHEN and CDR2 is SYDVKM. CDR3 sequence: CASSLSTPLVEQYF. Here the CDR3 DNA reads TGTGCCAGCAGTTTATCAACACCCCTGGTCGAGCAGTACTTC.

The V call is TRBV14, the J call TRBJ2-5, with TRBD1 matching 7 bases. The CDR3 has 15 amino acids. Germline lookup yields CDR1 SGHDN and CDR2 FVKESK. The V and J ends lost 3 bases and 5 bases, in that order; junction bases with no gene match: 9. CDR3 region: CASSQVRGSVETQYF. CDR3 coding DNA: TGTGCCAGCAGCCAGGTCAGGGGGTCGGTTGAGACCCAGTACTTC. Using reference TRBV14 and TRBJ2-5 for the parts outside the CDR3, the full variable domain is EAGVTQFPSHSVIEKGQTVTLRCDPISGHDNLYWYRRVMGKEIKFLLHFVKESKQDESGMPNNRFLAERTGGTYSTLKVQPAELEDSGVYFCASSQVRGSVETQYFGPGTRLLVL.

This CDR3 is CASRPGSNQPQHF. The CDR3 DNA is TGTGCCAGCAGGCCGGGAAGCAATCAGCCCCAGCATTTT. This rearrangement joins TRBV28 to TRBJ1-5; D unresolved. Germline assignment: CDR1 MDHEN and CDR2 SYDVKM. With 6 bases removed from V and 1 base from J, the gap between germline ends came to 7 bases. The length of the CDR3 is 13 residues.

V gene TRBV18 combines with J gene TRBJ2-1, with D possibly being TRBD2 (5 bases). With 2 bases removed from V and 0 bases from J, the gap between germline ends came to 17 bases. Germline V CDR1 and CDR2: KGHSH, LQKENI. The CDR3 contains 18 residues. In DNA form, the CDR3 reads TGTGCCAGCTCACCATTGAGTGGAGGCGGAAGCTCCTACAATGAGCAGTTCTTC. Translated: CASSPLSGGGSSYNEQFF.

CDR3 coding DNA: TGCGCCAGCAGCTTGGCCGCCGGGAGGGCCTACGAGCAGTACTTC. Translating gives CASSLAAGRAYEQYF. V and J are TRBV5-1 and TRBJ2-7, with TRBD2 matching 8 bases. Germline loops: CDR1 SGHRS, CDR2 YFSETQ. The J segment lost 2 bases and the V segment lost 0 bases, leaving 4 bases of the junction unmatched. CDR3 size: 15 residues.

This chain connects TRBV5-1 to TRBJ1-1; D may be TRBD1 (6 bases). The V and J ends lost 2 bases and 7 bases respectively, with 9 bases between them. The CDR3 is 12 residues long. Germline CDR1 reads SGHRS; CDR2 reads YFSETQ. For the CDR3, the DNA is TGCGCCAGCAGCTTACAGGGAATTGAAGCTTTCTTT. Translation gives CASSLQGIEAFF.

The J gene is TRBJ2-1, the V gene TRBV4-2; possibly TRBD2 for D (5 bases). In germline, CDR1 is LGHNA, CDR2 YNFKEQ. V lost 3 bases and J lost 6, with 15 bases in between. The CDR3 totals 15 residues. CDR3 loop: CASSHSTLTSNEQFF. The DNA for the CDR3 is TGTGCCAGCAGCCACTCCACCTTAACTAGCAATGAGCAGTTCTTC.

V usage is TRBV27 and J usage is TRBJ1-4, with D possibly matching TRBD1 (5 bases). This CDR3 region has 14 residues. Germline assignment: CDR1 MNHEY and CDR2 SMNVEV (reference sequence). V gave up 6 bases and J gave up 4 bases, with 12 bases separating them. CDR3 protein: CASSPRGVNEKLFF. The CDR3 nucleotides are TGTGCCAGCAGCCCTCGAGGGGTTAATGAAAAACTGTTTTTT.

The chain has TRBV2 and TRBJ2-5; no firm D call. The DNA end favors TRBJ2-7, so the J call may be wrong. The CDR3 is 12 residues long. The V gene's germline CDR1 is SNHLY and CDR2 FYNNEI. The CDR3 reads CASRASSYEQYF. The DNA for the CDR3 is TGTGCCAGCAGGGCTAGCTCCTACGAGCAGTACTTC.

The chain uses TRBV7-3 and TRBJ2-2; 7 nucleotides line up with TRBD1. V lost 8 bases and J lost 6; bases outside the gene matches: 3. CDR1 is SGHTA and CDR2 is FQGTGA in the germline V gene. The CDR3 is 12 residues long. The CDR3: CASADRAGELFF. CDR3 nucleotides: TGTGCCAGCGCCGACAGGGCCGGGGAGCTGTTTTTT.

The DNA of the CDR3 is TGTGCCAGCAGTCTCCGCCCCGTGACTAGCGGATACGAAGATACGCAGTATTTT. Translation gives CASSLRPVTSGYEDTQYF. The chain links TRBV13 to TRBJ2-3; 9 positions agree with TRBD2. The germline V gene encodes CDR1 PRHDT and CDR2 FYEKMQ (reference sequence). The junction had 18 bases not matched to a gene; V was cut back by 6 bases and J by 5 bases. This CDR3 spans 18 amino acids.

This clone was observed once. Here the CDR3 DNA reads TGCGCCAGCAGCCAAGCGGGGGGCGCGAAGACCCAGTACTTC. Residues: CASSQAGGAKTQYF. The gene calls are TRBV4-1 and TRBJ2-5, with a tentative D call TRBD2 (7 bases). This CDR3 region has 14 residues. CDR1 and CDR2 (germline): MGHRA, YSYEKL. Trimming removed 1 base at V and 6 bases at J, with 12 bases between.

The chain has TRBV27 and TRBJ2-4; D may be TRBD1 or TRBD2 (6 bases each). From germline, CDR1 is MNHEY and CDR2 SMNVEV (reference sequence). The CDR3 covers 16 residues. V was shortened by 8 bases and J by 0 bases, with 17 bases between the two germline ends. This CDR3 is CASSQGMGLAKNIQYF. The CDR3 nucleotides read TGTGCCAGCTCACAGGGAATGGGACTAGCCAAAAACATTCAGTACTTC.

J is TRBJ2-7 and V is TRBV5-4; 7 bases are a match to TRBD1. The germline V gene encodes CDR1 SGHNT and CDR2 YYREEE (reference sequence). The J segment lost 0 bases and the V segment lost 5 bases, leaving 5 bases of the junction unmatched. There are 14 residues in the CDR3. CDR3 loop: CASREGQNSYEQYF. As DNA, the CDR3 is TGTGCCAGCAGAGAGGGACAGAACTCCTACGAGCAGTACTTC.

V is TRBV7-2 and J is TRBJ2-7, with a possible D match to TRBD2 (6 bases). The CDR3 extends over 14 amino acids. Germline assignment: CDR1 SGHTA and CDR2 FQGNSA. Trimming shortened V by 6 bases and J by 2 bases, and 14 bases separated the two germline ends. CDR3 sequence: CASRTRGGPYEQYF. CDR3 DNA: TGTGCCAGCAGGACAAGGGGAGGACCCTACGAGCAGTACTTC.

This clone was observed once. J is TRBJ2-7 and V is TRBV18, with D perhaps TRBD1 (7 bases). The CDR3 is 14 amino acids. Germline V gene lookup returns CDR1 KGHSH and CDR2 LQKENI. V lost 4 bases and J lost 3, with 13 bases in between. CDR3 nucleotides: TGTGCCAGCTCACGGCGGGACAGTGACTACGAGCAGTACTTC. Amino acids: CASSRRDSDYEQYF. Supplemented by reference TRBV18 and TRBJ2-7, the full variable domain reads NAGVMQNPRHLVRRRGQEARLRCSPMKGHSHVYWYRQLPEEGLKFMVYLQKENIIDESGMPKERFSAEFPKEGPSILRIQQVVRGDSAAYFCASSRRDSDYEQYFGPGTRLTVT.

The DNA of the CDR3 is TGTGCCAGCAGCTTAGATCCACAGGGCCAACTAGCGGCTTTGTCCTACGAGCAGTACTTC. Translating gives CASSLDPQGQLAALSYEQYF. The V call is TRBV7-8, the J call TRBJ2-7; TRBD2 matches 8 bases. From germline, CDR1 is SGHVS and CDR2 FQNEAQ. V lost 1 base and J lost 1; bases outside the gene matches: 18. CDR3 length equals 20 residues.

The chain uses TRBV28 and TRBJ2-7, with TRBD2 matching 9 bases. This CDR3 region has 15 residues. Germline lookup yields CDR1 MDHEN and CDR2 SYDVKM. The J segment lost 2 bases and the V segment lost 5 bases, leaving 7 bases of the junction unmatched. This CDR3 reads CASSSIAGVTYEQYF. The CDR3, as DNA: TGTGCCAGCAGTAGTATAGCGGGAGTTACCTACGAGCAGTACTTC.

V is TRBV27 and J is TRBJ1-5; D may be TRBD1 (5 bases). V gave up 2 bases and J gave up 0 bases, with 14 bases separating them. Germline V lookup: CDR1 MNHEY, CDR2 SMNVEV (reference sequence). The CDR3 consists of 17 residues. CDR3 protein: CASSLGGYRYSNQPQHF. CDR3 sequence (DNA): TGTGCCAGCAGTTTAGGGGGATACAGATATAGCAATCAGCCCCAGCATTTT.

V is TRBV11-2 and J is TRBJ2-3; D is perhaps TRBD1 (6 bases). Germline V gene data show CDR1 as SGHAT and CDR2 as FQNNGV. V was clipped by 0 bases and J by 5 bases, with 9 bases between them. The CDR3 is 14 amino acids. The DNA of the CDR3 is TGTGCCAGCAGCTTAGATCAGGGGCGAGATACGCAGTATTTT. Protein sequence: CASSLDQGRDTQYF.

This rearrangement joins TRBV18 to TRBJ2-1, with 9 bases fitting TRBD1. The CDR3 extends over 16 amino acids. The V gene end was trimmed by 3 bases and the J gene end by 6 bases; junction bases not matched to a gene: 9. CDR1 is KGHSH and CDR2 is LQKENI in the germline V gene. The CDR3 nucleotides read TGTGCCAGCTCACCCCAGAGGACAGGGGCCGGCAATGAGCAGTTCTTC. Translated: CASSPQRTGAGNEQFF. Full variable domain (outside the CDR3, taken from reference TRBV18 and TRBJ2-1): NAGVMQNPRHLVRRRGQEARLRCSPMKGHSHVYWYRQLPEEGLKFMVYLQKENIIDESGMPKERFSAEFPKEGPSILRIQQVVRGDSAAYFCASSPQRTGAGNEQFFGPGTRLTVL.

This clone has a single count. The chain has TRBV28 and TRBJ2-7; 10 bases align to TRBD1. Germline CDR1 and CDR2: MDHEN and SYDVKM. The ends lost 7 bases at V and 3 bases at J; junction bases unmatched: 12. The CDR3 extends over 16 amino acids. CDR3: CASTAPLGQGYYEQYF. DNA for the CDR3: TGTGCCAGCACCGCTCCATTGGGACAGGGGTACTACGAGCAGTACTTC.

The chain links TRBV5-4 to TRBJ2-1, with 7 bases lining up with TRBD2. The CDR3 is made up of 15 amino acids. Germline CDR1 is SGHNT and CDR2 is YYREEE (reference sequence). V dropped 4 bases and J dropped 4; count of bases not matched to a gene: 8. The CDR3, as DNA: TGTGCCAGCAGCCCGCGGTCTAGCGGTTACAATGAGCAGTTCTTC. Protein sequence: CASSPRSSGYNEQFF.